One and the same sample provided the 15 T cell receptor beta chains below, sequenced in a study of cytomegalovirus exposure and HLA in healthy donors (dated by TCRdb to about 2017). Library generation was performed with the immunoSEQ multiplex PCR assay. For the multiplex PCR, a mixture combining 60 forward primers for TCR Vbeta segments and 13 reverse primers for TCR Jbeta segments was used. This is the immuneACCESS table as TCRdb keeps it, with only in-frame sequences that have V and J called. A part of the clones is gone; compared with another copy, unresolved V genes explain less than half, and the rest is unexplained. The sample contains about 120,000 clones, roughly three fifths of them found a single time. The top ten clonotypes cover roughly 1.4% of the sample. The sequenced sample consisted of PBMCs. The receptor source for this set is a man between 18 and 35 years old in good health and CMV-seronegative.

The CDR3 reads CASSPDKNTEAFF. CDR3 in DNA: TGCGCCAGCAGCCCGGACAAGAACACTGAAGCTTTCTTT. The chain combines TRBV5-1 with TRBJ1-1; a possible D gene is TRBD1 (5 bases). CDR3 length equals 13 residues. V lost 4 bases, J lost 1 base, and 8 bases lay in between. Germline V lookup: CDR1 SGHRS, CDR2 YFSETQ.

The genes are TRBV6-1 and TRBJ2-7, with 9 bases fitting TRBD1. The V gene end was trimmed by 2 bases and the J gene end by 5 bases; junction bases not matched to a gene: 13. The germline CDR1 and CDR2 sequences are MNHNS and SASEGT. The CDR3 is 17 amino acids. The CDR3 DNA reads TGTGCCAGCAGTGAATTTGGTGTCTTCGACAGGGGGGACGAGCAGTACTTC. Translating gives CASSEFGVFDRGDEQYF.

The J gene is TRBJ1-5, the V gene TRBV28; 7 bases map to TRBD1. V gave up 4 bases and J gave up 5 bases; unmatched junction bases: 5. The CDR3 sequence is 14 residues long. Looked up from germline, CDR1 is MDHEN and CDR2 is SYDVKM. The CDR3 DNA follows: TGTGCCAGCAGTTGGGGACAGACTCATCAGCCCCAGCATTTT. Translation gives CASSWGQTHQPQHF.

This clone was detected once. The chain joins TRBV19 to TRBJ1-3; a weak D match, TRBD1 (6 bases). Trimming removed 4 bases at V and 6 bases at J, with 31 bases between. Germline CDR1 reads LNHDA; CDR2 reads SQIVND (reference sequence). This CDR3 spans 20 amino acids. CDR3 amino acids: CASSSGGSTGYEARKNTIYF. CDR3 nucleotide sequence: TGTGCCAGTAGTAGCGGCGGGAGTACAGGGTACGAAGCGAGGAAAAACACCATATATTTT.

The chain employs TRBV5-1 and TRBJ2-4, with D perhaps matching TRBD1 (6 bases). V dropped 4 bases and J dropped 4 bases, with 21 bases sitting between them. The CDR3 contains 17 residues. Germline lookup yields CDR1 SGHRS and CDR2 YFSETQ. The CDR3 here is CASSVSTGLTEKNIQYF. In nucleotides, the CDR3 is TGCGCCAGCAGCGTATCGACAGGCCTCACGGAAAAAAACATTCAGTACTTC.

This clone was found a few times. V usage is TRBV18 and J usage is TRBJ2-5, with 9 bases aligning to TRBD1. J gave up 5 bases and V 2 bases, and 6 bases lay outside the gene matches. The CDR3 sequence is 15 residues long. The V gene's germline CDR1 is KGHSH and CDR2 LQKENI. This CDR3 is CASSPGQGWVETQYF. In DNA, the CDR3 is TGTGCCAGCTCACCAGGACAGGGGTGGGTGGAGACCCAGTACTTC.

This clone was recorded a few times. The chain is built from TRBV30 and TRBJ2-7; 8 positions match TRBD2. J gave up 8 bases and V 3 bases, and 6 bases lay outside the gene matches. CDR1 is GTSNPN and CDR2 is SVGIG in the germline V gene (reference sequence). The CDR3 runs 12 residues. CDR3 DNA sequence: TGTGCCTGGAGGTCAAGCGGGGGCCAGCAGTACTTC. This codes for CAWRSSGGQQYF.

The chain links TRBV30 to TRBJ1-3, with TRBD1 as a possible D gene (6 bases). The CDR3 is 13 amino acids. CDR1 GTSNPN and CDR2 SVGIG come from the germline V gene (reference sequence). V lost 0 bases and J 5 bases, leaving 8 bases between the germline ends. The CDR3, as DNA: TGTGCCTGGAGTGTACAGGGAAGAAACACCATATATTTT. Translating gives CAWSVQGRNTIYF.

The chain carries TRBV9 and TRBJ1-2, with 7 bases aligning to TRBD1. In germline, CDR1 is SGDLS, CDR2 YYNGEE. The CDR3 is made up of 12 amino acids. Trimming at V came to 7 bases and at J to 6 bases, leaving 6 bases not matched to a gene. The CDR3 spells CASFDRANGYTF. The CDR3 DNA reads TGTGCCAGCTTTGACAGGGCAAATGGCTACACCTTC.

The J gene is TRBJ2-1, the V gene TRBV5-1, with 7 nucleotides matching TRBD1. The germline CDR1 and CDR2 sequences are SGHRS and YFSETQ. J lost 3 bases, V lost 4 bases, and 10 bases had no gene match. This CDR3 contains 16 residues. The CDR3 loop is CASSPYRGMGYNEQFF. CDR3 coding DNA: TGCGCCAGCAGCCCCTACAGGGGTATGGGCTACAATGAGCAGTTCTTC.

This chain joins TRBV28 and TRBJ2-7; 13 nucleotides line up with TRBD2. The V and J ends lost 5 bases and 4 bases, in that order; junction bases with no gene match: 5. Germline V gene data show CDR1 as MDHEN and CDR2 as SYDVKM. The CDR3 is 15 residues long. CDR3 in DNA: TGTGCCAGCAGTGCCCCGGGACTAGCGGGATACGAGCAGTACTTC. This gives the protein CASSAPGLAGYEQYF.

The chain recombines TRBV2 with TRBJ1-3; possibly TRBD1 for D (5 bases). V was cut by 6 bases and J by 8 bases, with 20 bases left in between. This CDR3 contains 15 residues. The V gene's germline CDR1 is SNHLY and CDR2 FYNNEI. The CDR3 loop is CASRDAEGKAYTIYF. The CDR3, as DNA: TGTGCCAGCAGAGACGCGGAGGGGAAAGCATACACCATATATTTT.

The gene calls are TRBV27 and TRBJ2-5; 9 bases are a match to TRBD2. TRBJ2-7 matches the DNA end more closely, so the J call is doubtful. Per the germline V gene, CDR1 is MNHEY and CDR2 is SMNVEV (reference sequence). The CDR3 contains 15 residues. The CDR3 DNA sequence: TGTGCCAGCAGTTTGCGCGGAGCGGGAGGTTACGAGCAGTACTTC. Residues: CASSLRGAGGYEQYF.

This chain joins TRBV6-5 and TRBJ1-2; the match to TRBD1 covers 7 bases. The junction had 10 bases not matched to a gene; V was cut back by 6 bases and J by 6 bases. This CDR3 spans 14 amino acids. CDR1 is MNHEY and CDR2 is SVGAGI in the germline V gene. The CDR3 spells CASRVHTGQNGYTF. CDR3 nucleotides: TGTGCCAGCAGAGTCCATACGGGACAGAATGGCTACACCTTC.

The rearrangement joins TRBV11-2 to TRBJ2-2; D is unclear. CDR1 is SGHAT, CDR2 FQNNGV, per germline. This CDR3 is 15 amino acids long. The ends were cut back, 0 bases at V and 3 bases at J, with 8 bases in the middle. The chain's CDR3 is CASSLDSSDTGELFF. The CDR3 DNA is TGTGCCAGCAGCTTAGATAGCAGTGACACCGGGGAGCTGTTTTTT.